These 21 T cell receptor beta chains were all obtained from the same sample, sequenced in a study of beta chain features in type 1 diabetes. All of the isolated RNA was reverse transcribed, so expressed TCRB transcripts were sequenced. Sequencing used immunoSEQ multiplex PCR; TCRdb keeps in-frame clones, though not all of them. The profile shows about 900,000 clones, roughly 16% of them singletons. The sample comprised naive CD4+ T cells from blood. The receptors come from a woman in her late teens or twenties in good health.

In regard to this clone: Other DNA variants within this sample encode the same CDR3. This chain joins TRBV7-2 and TRBJ1-1; 10 bases are a match to TRBD1. V gave up 9 bases and J gave up 0 bases; unmatched junction bases: 4. Germline-derived CDR1 and CDR2 are SGHTA and FQGNSA. The CDR3 contains 14 residues. Here the CDR3 reads CASRDRGMNTEAFF. The CDR3 DNA follows: TGTGCCAGTAGGGACAGGGGAATGAACACTGAAGCTTTCTTT.

The rearrangement links TRBV7-9 to TRBJ2-5, with D possibly TRBD2 on 6 matching bases. Trimming pared 5 bases from V and 4 bases from J, leaving 14 bases between. The V gene's germline CDR1 is SEHNR and CDR2 FQNEAQ (reference sequence). The CDR3 covers 14 residues. The CDR3 loop reads CASSASGSGETQYF. The CDR3 DNA sequence: TGTGCCAGCAGCGCGTCCGGGAGTGGAGAGACCCAGTACTTC.

V gene TRBV2 combines with J gene TRBJ2-5; unclear D gene. The CDR3 runs 13 residues. The germline CDR1 and CDR2 sequences are SNHLY and FYNNEI. Trimming took 1 base from V and 1 from J, leaving 4 bases between them. CDR3 coding DNA: TGTGCCAGCAGTGAAGTACCCCAAGAGACCCAGTACTTC. Protein sequence: CASSEVPQETQYF. Looking up the rest from reference TRBV2 and TRBJ2-5 gives the full variable domain: EPEVTQTPSHQVTQMGQEVILRCVPISNHLYFYWYRQILGQKVEFLVSFYNNEISEKSEIFDDQFSVERPDGSNFTLKIRSTKLEDSAMYFCASSEVPQETQYFGPGTRLLVL.

The CDR3 DNA sequence: TGCGCCAGCAGCCAAGATAGCGCCTACGAGCAGTACTTC. Translating gives CASSQDSAYEQYF. The chain uses TRBV4-3 and TRBJ2-7; D perhaps matches TRBD2 (5 bases). This CDR3 contains 13 residues. The V end was cut by 0 bases, the J end by 2 bases, with 5 bases between. Germline V lookup: CDR1 LGHNA, CDR2 YSLEER.

This clone was counted only a few times. The chain uses TRBV9 and TRBJ2-1; D ambiguous. CDR3 length: 15 residues. Per the germline V gene, CDR1 is SGDLS and CDR2 is YYNGEE. Trimming took off 3 bases at V and 4 bases at J, with 14 bases between the two ends. CDR3 bases: TGTGCCAGCAGCGCCATAAATGCCCCGTACAATGAGCAGTTCTTC. Amino acid sequence: CASSAINAPYNEQFF. The variable domain in full, completed from reference TRBV9 and TRBJ2-1, reads DSGVTQTPKHLITATGQRVTLRCSPRSGDLSVYWYQQSLDQGLQFLIQYYNGEERAKGNILERFSAQQFPDLHSELNLSSLELGDSALYFCASSAINAPYNEQFFGPGTRLTVL.

This clone turned up a few times. V usage is TRBV4-3 and J usage is TRBJ2-1, with 9 bases fitting TRBD1. The CDR3 runs to 15 residues. Germline CDR1 and CDR2: LGHNA and YSLEER. V shed 3 bases and J 3 bases; nucleotides not matched to a gene: 3. For the CDR3, the DNA is TGCGCCAGCAGCCAGGGACAGGGCCGCTACAATGAGCAGTTCTTC. Amino acids: CASSQGQGRYNEQFF.

For this clone: This specimen includes other DNA sequences encoding the same CDR3. The chain joins TRBV18 to TRBJ2-5; D call uncertain. The germline V gene has CDR1 KGHSH and CDR2 LQKENI. V was shortened by 0 bases and J by 2 bases, with 7 bases between the two germline ends. The CDR3 covers 14 residues. In nucleotides, the CDR3 is TGTGCCAGCTCACCACCTAACCTGCAAGAGACCCAGTACTTC. It is translated as CASSPPNLQETQYF.

V usage is TRBV6-6 and J usage is TRBJ2-7; D gene ambiguous. The germline gives CDR1 MNHNY, CDR2 SVGAGI (reference sequence). V gave up 0 bases and J gave up 1 base, with 13 bases separating them. The CDR3 extends over 16 amino acids. CDR3 bases: TGTGCCAGCAGTTACTCGCTTCGGACGCAATCCTACGAGCAGTACTTC. Its translation is CASSYSLRTQSYEQYF.

In its sample, this clone was seen a few times. Other nucleotide sequences from this sample produce the same CDR3. This chain joins TRBV4-3 and TRBJ2-3; 11 nucleotides match TRBD2. The J segment lost 4 bases and the V segment lost 1 base, leaving 4 bases of the junction unmatched. The CDR3 has 16 residues. Looked up from germline, CDR1 is LGHNA and CDR2 is YSLEER. The CDR3 protein is CASSQGLAGGSDTQYF. The CDR3 DNA follows: TGCGCCAGCAGCCAAGGCCTAGCGGGAGGTTCAGATACGCAGTATTTT.

The V gene is TRBV28, the J gene TRBJ1-2; 7 bases align to TRBD1. The junction had 7 bases not matched to a gene; V was cut back by 5 bases and J by 1 base. This CDR3 region has 15 residues. Germline V gene lookup returns CDR1 MDHEN and CDR2 SYDVKM. The CDR3 loop reads CASSDMGQNNYGYTF. The CDR3 DNA follows: TGTGCCAGCAGTGATATGGGACAGAATAACTATGGCTACACCTTC.

This chain joins TRBV10-1 and TRBJ1-3; D unclear. The germline V gene encodes CDR1 WNHNN and CDR2 SYGVQD (reference sequence). Trimming took off 5 bases at V and 0 bases at J, with 11 bases between the two ends. This CDR3 is built from 15 residues. CDR3 DNA: TGCGCCAGCAGTCCCGGCTCAAACTCTGGAAACACCATATATTTT. Protein: CASSPGSNSGNTIYF.

The V call is TRBV28, the J call TRBJ1-1; 11 nucleotides line up with TRBD1. This CDR3 region has 15 residues. Trimming took 5 bases from V and 3 from J; bases not matched to a gene: 5. Germline V gene sequence: CDR1 MDHEN, CDR2 SYDVKM. The CDR3 protein is CASSPRTGGHTEAFF. The DNA of the CDR3 is TGTGCCAGCAGTCCCCGGACAGGGGGCCACACTGAAGCTTTCTTT.

This clone occurred a few times. This rearrangement joins TRBV6-5 to TRBJ2-6; D unclear. Germline V gives CDR1 MNHEY, CDR2 SVGAGI. V was cut by 0 bases and J by 2 bases, with 8 bases left in between. The CDR3 consists of 16 residues. Written as DNA, the CDR3 is TGTGCCAGCAGTTACTCGATCAGCACTGGGGCCAACGTCCTGACTTTC. Encoded protein: CASSYSISTGANVLTF.

The genes are TRBV18 and TRBJ1-1; no definite D call. This CDR3 comprises 17 residues. V lost 0 bases and J 1 base, leaving 15 bases between the germline ends. The V gene's germline CDR1 is KGHSH and CDR2 LQKENI. Here the CDR3 reads CASSPPVGGPRNTEAFF. DNA for the CDR3: TGTGCCAGCTCACCACCGGTCGGCGGCCCTCGGAACACTGAAGCTTTCTTT.

Only a few counts were recorded for this clone. The chain combines TRBV19 with TRBJ2-5; maybe TRBD1 (5 bases). Germline CDR1 is LNHDA and CDR2 is SQIVND (reference sequence). Trimming left V 3 bases short and J 5 bases short, with 16 bases between. This CDR3 comprises 15 residues. CDR3 nucleotide sequence: TGTGCCAGTAGTATGTTCCGACAGACTTGGGAGACCCAGTACTTC. Translated: CASSMFRQTWETQYF.

This clone has just a few counts. J is TRBJ2-5 and V is TRBV4-2; D is undetermined. Germline V gene data show CDR1 as LGHNA and CDR2 as YNFKEQ. This CDR3 contains 12 residues. V was clipped by 0 bases and J by 13 bases, with 12 bases between them. CDR3 in amino acids: CASSQDRIHLYF. Here the CDR3 DNA reads TGTGCCAGCAGCCAAGATAGGATTCATCTGTACTTC.

The chain is built from TRBV7-2 and TRBJ1-5, with D maybe TRBD1 (5 bases). This CDR3 region has 15 residues. Between the trimmed V and J ends, which lost 1 base and 5 bases, there was a span of 12 bases. Germline CDR1 and CDR2: SGHTA and FQGNSA. CDR3: CASSLEAGVHQPQHF. The CDR3 bases are TGTGCCAGCAGCTTAGAAGCGGGGGTTCATCAGCCCCAGCATTTT. The full variable domain, in which reference TRBV7-2 and TRBJ1-5 provide the parts outside the CDR3, is GAGVSQSPSNKVTEKGKDVELRCDPISGHTALYWYRQSLGQGLEFLIYFQGNSAPDKSGLPSDRFSAERTGGSVSTLTIQRTQQEDSAVYLCASSLEAGVHQPQHFGDGTRLSIL.

The chain links TRBV4-3 to TRBJ2-2; possibly TRBD1 or TRBD2 for D (5 bases each). Germline lookup yields CDR1 LGHNA and CDR2 YSLEER. The ends were cut back, 1 base at V and 4 bases at J, with 19 bases in the middle. There are 18 residues in the CDR3. The CDR3 sequence: CASSQAAFGGRVTGELFF. The CDR3 DNA reads as TGCGCCAGCAGCCAAGCGGCATTTGGGGGTAGGGTCACCGGGGAGCTGTTTTTT.

A few counts support this clone. The chain is built from TRBV10-3 and TRBJ2-5, with a possible D match to TRBD2 (6 bases). The V end lost 7 bases, the J end lost 4 bases, and 16 bases lay between the germline ends. Germline V gene lookup returns CDR1 ENHRY and CDR2 SYGVKD. This CDR3 has 14 residues. The CDR3 is CAINGEEGTETQYF. The CDR3 DNA sequence: TGTGCCATCAACGGCGAGGAGGGGACAGAGACCCAGTACTTC.

This clone was found a few times. The chain recombines TRBV4-2 with TRBJ2-3; D perhaps matches TRBD1 (5 bases). The CDR3 is 15 residues long. In germline, CDR1 is LGHNA, CDR2 YNFKEQ. Trimming stripped 4 bases from V and 5 bases from J, with 16 bases between. Here the CDR3 reads CASSLNPPTGDTQYF. DNA for the CDR3: TGTGCCAGCAGCCTCAATCCTCCAACAGGAGATACGCAGTATTTT.

The J gene is TRBJ1-2, the V gene TRBV28; D ambiguous. The CDR3 contains 12 residues. The germline gives CDR1 MDHEN, CDR2 SYDVKM. V lost 5 bases and J lost 0, with 4 bases in between. CDR3 protein: CASSIANYGYTF. CDR3 bases: TGTGCCAGCAGTATTGCTAACTATGGCTACACCTTC.